Sequencing of this T cell receptor (beta chain) was carried out in a study of T cells in tuberculosis. About the research overall: Within 7 days of starting treatment, or before, PBMC were stored.

Method: immunoSEQ multiplex PCR; TCRdb's copy keeps in-frame clones and lacks some. The sample gives some 49,000 clones, about 95% of which show up once; over 1.1% is in the top ten. Time point here: new active TB diagnosis, blood taken before or within 7 days of starting treatment. A word on this clone: The antigen is not known.

Trimming removed 2 bases from V and 5 bases from J; junction bases left unmatched: 5. Per the germline V gene, CDR1 is SGHNT and CDR2 is YYREEE (reference sequence). The CDR3 is 15 residues long. Study outcomes and limitations: Using the GMM-specific repertoire gave 87% accuracy versus roughly 74% with motifs. Active tuberculosis alpha repertoires lay closer to GMM-specific TCRs than controls'.

The rearrangement uses TRBV5-4 and TRBJ2-3, with TRBD2 matching 10 bases. The specimen comprised PBMCs, sampled at tuberculosis diagnosis. This sequence was found in an adult with tuberculosis. In DNA form, the CDR3 reads TGTGCCAGCAGCTTCACTAGCGGGACCCAAGATACGCAGTATTTT. This translates into CASSFTSGTQDTQYF.